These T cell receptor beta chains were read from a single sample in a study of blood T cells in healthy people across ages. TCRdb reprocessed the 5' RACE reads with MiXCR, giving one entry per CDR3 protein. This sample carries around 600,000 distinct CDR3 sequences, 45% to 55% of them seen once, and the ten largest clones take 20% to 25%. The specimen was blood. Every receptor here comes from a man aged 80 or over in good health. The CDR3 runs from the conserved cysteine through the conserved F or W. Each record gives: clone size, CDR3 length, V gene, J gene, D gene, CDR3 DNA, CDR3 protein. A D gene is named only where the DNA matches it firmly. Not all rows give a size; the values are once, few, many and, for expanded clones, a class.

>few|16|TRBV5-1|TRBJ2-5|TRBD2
TGCGCCAGCAGCCGACTAGCGGGGTTCCTACAAGAGACCCAGTACTTC
CASSRLAGFLQETQYF
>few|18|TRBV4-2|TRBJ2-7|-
TGTGCCAGCAGCCAAGATATGGGCCCTGGAGGGTCAGCCTACGAGCAGTACTTC
CASSQDMGPGGSAYEQYF
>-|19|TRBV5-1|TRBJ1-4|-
TGCGCCAGCAGCTGGAGGGCCCGCCAGCCTCCTGCAACTAATGAAAAACTGTTTTTT
CASSWRARQPPATNEKLFF
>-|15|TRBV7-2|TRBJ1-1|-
TGTGCCAGCACCGAGGGTCATAGGCTTTCCACTGAAGCTTTCTTT
CASTEGHRLSTEAFF
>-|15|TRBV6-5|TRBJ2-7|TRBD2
TGTGCCAGCAGCACCTGGGGACTAGCTGGTAATGAGCAGTACTTC
CASSTWGLAGNEQYF
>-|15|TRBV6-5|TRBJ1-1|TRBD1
TGTGCCAGCAGTTACTCTGGACAGGGACTCACTGAAGCTTTCTTT
CASSYSGQGLTEAFF
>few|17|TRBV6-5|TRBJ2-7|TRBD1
TGTGCCAGCAGTTACACCTGGTTGGGACAGGGCTCCTACGAGCAGTACTTC
CASSYTWLGQGSYEQYF
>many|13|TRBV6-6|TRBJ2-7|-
TGTGCCAGCAGTTACCAGGGCTCCCACGAGCAGTACTTC
CASSYQGSHEQYF
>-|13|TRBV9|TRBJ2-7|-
TGTGCCAGCAGCTCGCGGAATTGGGATGAGCAGTACTTC
CASSSRNWDEQYF
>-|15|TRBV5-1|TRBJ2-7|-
TGCGCCAGCAGCCAGGGGACGGCAAACTCCTACGAGCAGTACTTC
CASSQGTANSYEQYF
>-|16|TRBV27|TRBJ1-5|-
TGTGCCAGCACCCGAAACAGTCCAGCTAGCAATCAGCCCCAGCATTTT
CASTRNSPASNQPQHF
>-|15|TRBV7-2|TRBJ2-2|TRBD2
TGTGCCAGCAGCTTGACTAGCGGGGATATCGGGGAGCTGTTTTTT
CASSLTSGDIGELFF
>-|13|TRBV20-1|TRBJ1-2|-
TGCAGTGCTAGTTGGCAGAACATCTATGGCTACACCTTC
CSASWQNIYGYTF
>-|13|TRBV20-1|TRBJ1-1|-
TGCAGTGCTAGCCAGACAGTTCAATTCGAAGCTTTCTTT
CSASQTVQFEAFF
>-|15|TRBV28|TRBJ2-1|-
TGTGCCAGCAGTTTTACGGGAGTCTCCTACAATGAGCAGTTCTTC
CASSFTGVSYNEQFF
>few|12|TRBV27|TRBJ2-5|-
TGTGCCAGCAGCCCCAATGGAAGGACCCAGTACTTC
CASSPNGRTQYF
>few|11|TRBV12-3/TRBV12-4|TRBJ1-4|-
TGTGCCAGCAGTTTTGGTGAAAAACTGTTTTTT
CASSFGEKLFF
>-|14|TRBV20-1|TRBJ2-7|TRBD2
TGCAGTGCTAGTTCTAGCGGAAGCTCCTACGAGCAGTACTTC
CSASSSGSSYEQYF
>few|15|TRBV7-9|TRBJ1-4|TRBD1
TGTGCCAGCAGCTTGGCCGGGACAGGGAACGAAAAACTGTTTTTT
CASSLAGTGNEKLFF
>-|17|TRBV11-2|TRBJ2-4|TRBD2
TGTGCCAGCAGCTTAGATCCTGGGGGGGTCGACAAAAACATTCAGTACTTC
CASSLDPGGVDKNIQYF
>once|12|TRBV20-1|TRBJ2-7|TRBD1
TGCAGTGCTAGTTCTGGCGGACAGGAGACGTACTTC
CSASSGGQETYF
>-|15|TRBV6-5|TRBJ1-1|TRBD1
TGTGCCAGCAGTAGACTACAGGGGGGAGGCACTGAAGCTTTCTTT
CASSRLQGGGTEAFF